These 8 T cell receptor beta chains were sequenced from one sample in a study of cytomegalovirus exposure and HLA in healthy donors. Use of 60 Vbeta and 13 Jbeta primers characterized the PCR. Profiling relied on immunoSEQ multiplex PCR, and the TCRdb table lists in-frame clones only, not all of them. The data contain about 140,000 clones, 77% of them seen just once; the ten biggest clones take up about 4%. Material: PBMCs. The receptors stem from a male donor in good health and CMV-seronegative.

On this clone itself: Other nucleotide sequences from this sample produce the same CDR3. The V call is TRBV4-2, the J call TRBJ1-3, with 7 bases fitting TRBD1. CDR1 and CDR2 from the germline V gene are LGHNA and YNFKEQ. The CDR3 runs 17 residues. V shed 3 bases and J 4 bases; nucleotides not matched to a gene: 12. The CDR3 nucleotides read TGTGCCAGCAGCCAGGAAGCCTTGACAGGGATCGGAAACACCATATATTTT. Protein product: CASSQEALTGIGNTIYF.

This sequence joins TRBV9 and TRBJ2-2; D is unresolved. Trimming left V 3 bases short and J 2 bases short, with 11 bases between. Germline assignment: CDR1 SGDLS and CDR2 YYNGEE. The CDR3 is 15 residues long. The CDR3 nucleotides are TGTGCCAGCAGCGAGCGAAGCCCCAACACCGGGGAGCTGTTTTTT. Its translation: CASSERSPNTGELFF.

The V gene is TRBV5-1, the J gene TRBJ2-5; 7 bases map to TRBD1. The V segment lost 4 bases and the J segment 0 bases; nucleotides outside the gene matches: 6. Germline loops: CDR1 SGHRS, CDR2 YFSETQ. This CDR3 region has 15 residues. The DNA for the CDR3 is TGCGCCAGCAGCAAGGTTGACAGGGACCAAGAGACCCAGTACTTC. Its translation is CASSKVDRDQETQYF.

This clone has just a few counts. The J gene is TRBJ2-7, the V gene TRBV7-3; D not certain. V shed 2 bases and J shed 4 bases, with 9 bases lying between them. Germline V gives CDR1 SGHTA, CDR2 FQGTGA. The CDR3 sequence is 13 residues long. CDR3 sequence reads: CASSLASEYEQYF. For the CDR3, the DNA is TGTGCCAGCAGCTTAGCGTCCGAGTACGAGCAGTACTTC.

V usage is TRBV11-3 and J usage is TRBJ1-3; 9 bases map to TRBD1. Losses at the gene ends were 3 bases for V and 2 bases for J; bases not matched to a gene: 8. Germline V gene sequence: CDR1 SGHNT, CDR2 YENEEA. This CDR3 has 17 amino acids. The CDR3 DNA sequence: TGTGCCAGCAGCTTGTACTCCGGGACAGGGCCTGGAAACACCATATATTTT. It codes for CASSLYSGTGPGNTIYF. The whole variable domain, remainder taken from reference TRBV11-3 and TRBJ1-3, is EAGVVQSPRYKIIEKKQPVAFWCNPISGHNTLYWYLQNLGQGPELLIRYENEEAVDDSQLPKDRFSAERLKGVDSTLKIQPAELGDSAVYLCASSLYSGTGPGNTIYFGEGSWLTVV.

The chain recombines TRBV10-3 with TRBJ2-7, with a tentative D call TRBD2 (6 bases). Trimming removed 3 bases from V and 6 bases from J, with 15 bases in between. Germline V gene data show CDR1 as ENHRY and CDR2 as SYGVKD. The length of the CDR3 is 14 residues. CDR3 DNA: TGTGCCATCAGTGATTTCGGGGGTTTTGGCGAGCAGTACTTC. Protein product: CAISDFGGFGEQYF.

The chain links TRBV5-1 to TRBJ2-7, with 8 bases fitting TRBD1. Trimming cost V 2 bases and J 3 bases; bases outside gene matches: 7. Looked up from germline, CDR1 is SGHRS and CDR2 is YFSETQ. This CDR3 comprises 15 residues. The CDR3 sequence: CASSFGQGGLYEQYF. The CDR3 region has the DNA TGCGCCAGCAGCTTTGGACAGGGTGGTCTCTACGAGCAGTACTTC.

The rearrangement uses TRBV29-1 and TRBJ2-7; TRBD2 might be the D (5 bases). The V gene's germline CDR1 is SQVTM and CDR2 ANQGSEA. The CDR3 length is 12 residues. Trimming took 7 bases from V and 5 from J, leaving 15 bases between them. CDR3 sequence (DNA): TGCAGCGGTCGGCTGCCCGGGGACGAGCAGTACTTC. Its protein is CSGRLPGDEQYF.